This T cell receptor (beta chain) is from a study of T-cell memory formation after mild COVID-19. In the study overall: The TCR clusters were mostly specific to one donor.

MiXCR was run by TCRdb on the 5' RACE reads, yielding one entry per CDR3 protein. The repertoire holds approximately 560,000 distinct CDR3 sequences, with roughly a sixth as singletons. The study, taken as a whole, reports: Clones shrinking from day 15 to 85 showed even CD4/CD8 mixes; later expanders tilted CD4+.

On this clonotype: Its antigen is unknown.

The germline V and J ends were trimmed by 2 bases and 3 bases, with 26 bases remaining between them. This CDR3 spans 20 amino acids. Germline CDR1 and CDR2: SGHVS and FQNEAQ. The chain joins TRBV7-8 to TRBJ1-5; D gene ambiguous. The receptor comes from an adult woman who had mild COVID-19 (a few samples of this study predate the infection). Cell type and time point are not known. Sequencing input: PBMCs or a T cell subset sorted from them (not recorded which). CDR3 sequence reads: CASSLRSSTFPSPSNQPQHF. The CDR3 DNA is TGTGCCAGCAGCTTAAGGAGTTCTACCTTTCCCAGCCCCTCCAATCAGCCCCAGCATTTT.